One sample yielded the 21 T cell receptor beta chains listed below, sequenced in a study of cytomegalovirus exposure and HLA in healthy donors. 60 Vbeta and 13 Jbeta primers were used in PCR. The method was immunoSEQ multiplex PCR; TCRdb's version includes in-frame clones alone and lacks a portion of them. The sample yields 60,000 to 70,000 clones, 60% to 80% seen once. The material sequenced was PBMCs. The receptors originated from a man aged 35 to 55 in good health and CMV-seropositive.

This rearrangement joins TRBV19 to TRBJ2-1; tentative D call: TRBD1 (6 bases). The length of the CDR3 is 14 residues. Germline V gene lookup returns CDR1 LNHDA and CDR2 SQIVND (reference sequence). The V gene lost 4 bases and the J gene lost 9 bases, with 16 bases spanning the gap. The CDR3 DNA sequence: TGTGCCAGTAGTACCACCACAGGGAAGGGTGAGCAGTTCTTC. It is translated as CASSTTTGKGEQFF.

The CDR3 nucleotides read TGTGCCAGTAGTATCGGGGTGAACACTGAAGCTTTCTTT. Translating gives CASSIGVNTEAFF. The chain couples TRBV19 to TRBJ1-1, with D hard to call. This CDR3 has 13 residues. CDR1 is LNHDA, CDR2 SQIVND, per germline (reference sequence). Trimming removed 3 bases at V and 0 bases at J, with 5 bases between.

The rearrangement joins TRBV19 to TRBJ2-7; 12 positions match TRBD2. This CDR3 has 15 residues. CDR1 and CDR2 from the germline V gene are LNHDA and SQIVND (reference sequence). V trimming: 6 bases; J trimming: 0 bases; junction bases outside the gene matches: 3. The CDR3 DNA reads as TGTGCCAGTAGGACTAGCGGGAGTAGCTCCTACGAGCAGTACTTC. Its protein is CASRTSGSSSYEQYF.

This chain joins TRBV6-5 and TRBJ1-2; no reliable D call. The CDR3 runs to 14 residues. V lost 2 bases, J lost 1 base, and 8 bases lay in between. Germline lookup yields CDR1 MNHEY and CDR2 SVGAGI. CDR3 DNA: TGTGCCAGCAGTTACGGGCAACTTAACTATGGCTACACCTTC. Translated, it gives CASSYGQLNYGYTF.

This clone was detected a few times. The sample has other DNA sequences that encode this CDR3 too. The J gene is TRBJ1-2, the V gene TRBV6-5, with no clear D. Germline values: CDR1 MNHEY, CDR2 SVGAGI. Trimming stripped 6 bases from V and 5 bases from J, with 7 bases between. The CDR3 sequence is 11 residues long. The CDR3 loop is CASSTRYGYTF. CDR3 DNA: TGTGCCAGCAGCACACGATATGGCTACACCTTC.

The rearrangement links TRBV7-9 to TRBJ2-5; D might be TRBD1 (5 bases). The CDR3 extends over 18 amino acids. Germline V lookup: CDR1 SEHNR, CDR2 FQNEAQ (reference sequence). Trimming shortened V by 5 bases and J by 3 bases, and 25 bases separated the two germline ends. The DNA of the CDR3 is TGTGCCAGCAGCCAAGAGGATTACAGGACCCCCATAAAAGAGACCCAGTACTTC. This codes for CASSQEDYRTPIKETQYF.

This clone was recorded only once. CDR3 DNA: TGTGCCAGTCTAGACCTTATTAACTATGGCTACACCTTC. This translates into CASLDLINYGYTF. The J gene is TRBJ1-2, the V gene TRBV19; D is undetermined. The CDR3 has 13 amino acids. Germline V gene data show CDR1 as LNHDA and CDR2 as SQIVND (reference sequence). V lost 8 bases and J lost 1, with 11 bases in between.

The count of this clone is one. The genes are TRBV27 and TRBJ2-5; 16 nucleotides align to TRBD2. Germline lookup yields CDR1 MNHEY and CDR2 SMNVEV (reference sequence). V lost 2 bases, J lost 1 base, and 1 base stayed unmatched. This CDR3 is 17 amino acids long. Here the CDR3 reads CASSLGTSGRAQETQYF. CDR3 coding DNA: TGTGCCAGCAGTTTAGGGACTAGCGGGAGGGCCCAAGAGACCCAGTACTTC.

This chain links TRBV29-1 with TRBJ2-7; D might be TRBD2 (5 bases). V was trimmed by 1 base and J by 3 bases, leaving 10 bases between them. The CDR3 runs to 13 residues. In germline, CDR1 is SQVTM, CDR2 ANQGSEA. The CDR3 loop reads CSVEVPGFYEQYF. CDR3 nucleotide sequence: TGCAGCGTTGAAGTCCCGGGGTTCTACGAGCAGTACTTC.

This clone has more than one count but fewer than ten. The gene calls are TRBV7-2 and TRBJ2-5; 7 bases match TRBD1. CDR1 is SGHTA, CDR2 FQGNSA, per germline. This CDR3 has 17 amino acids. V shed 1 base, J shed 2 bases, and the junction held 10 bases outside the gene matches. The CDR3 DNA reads TGTGCCAGCAGCTTAGTATCTTGGGACAGAAGTCAAGAGACCCAGTACTTC. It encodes CASSLVSWDRSQETQYF.

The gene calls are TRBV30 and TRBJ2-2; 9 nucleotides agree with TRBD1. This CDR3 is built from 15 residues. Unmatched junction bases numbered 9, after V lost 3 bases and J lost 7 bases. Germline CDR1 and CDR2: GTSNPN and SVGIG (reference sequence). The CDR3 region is CAWRQGARIIGELFF. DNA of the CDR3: TGTGCCTGGAGACAGGGGGCGCGAATTATCGGGGAGCTGTTTTTT.

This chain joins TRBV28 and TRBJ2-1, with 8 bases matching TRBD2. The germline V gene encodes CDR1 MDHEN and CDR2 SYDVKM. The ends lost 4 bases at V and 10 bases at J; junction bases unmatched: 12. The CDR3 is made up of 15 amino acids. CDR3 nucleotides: TGTGCCAGCAGTTCCGGGAGGGCCTATTTACGGGAGCAGTTCTTC. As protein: CASSSGRAYLREQFF. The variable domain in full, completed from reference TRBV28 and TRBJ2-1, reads DVKVTQSSRYLVKRTGEKVFLECVQDMDHENMFWYRQDPGLGLRLIYFSYDVKMKEKGDIPEGYSVSREKKERFSLILESASTNQTSMYLCASSSGRAYLREQFFGPGTRLTVL.

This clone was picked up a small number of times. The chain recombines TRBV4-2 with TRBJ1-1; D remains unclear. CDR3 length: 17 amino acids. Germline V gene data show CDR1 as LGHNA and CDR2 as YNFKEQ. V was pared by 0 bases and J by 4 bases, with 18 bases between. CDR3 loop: CASSQEDQFLEITEAFF. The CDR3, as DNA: TGTGCCAGCAGCCAAGAAGACCAGTTCCTGGAGATCACTGAAGCTTTCTTT.

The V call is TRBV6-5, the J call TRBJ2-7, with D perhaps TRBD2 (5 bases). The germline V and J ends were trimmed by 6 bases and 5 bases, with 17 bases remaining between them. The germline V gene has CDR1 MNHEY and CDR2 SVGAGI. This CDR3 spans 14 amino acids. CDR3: CASRGVLALHEQYF. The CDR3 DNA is TGTGCCAGCAGAGGAGTTCTAGCTCTACACGAGCAGTACTTC.

CDR3: CASSVNEQYF. CDR3 sequence (DNA): TGTGCCAGCAGTGTTAACGAGCAGTACTTC. The genes are TRBV25-1 and TRBJ2-7; D uncertain. This CDR3 comprises 10 residues. V gave up 4 bases and J gave up 5 bases, with 3 bases separating them. Germline CDR1 reads MGHDK; CDR2 reads SYGVNS.

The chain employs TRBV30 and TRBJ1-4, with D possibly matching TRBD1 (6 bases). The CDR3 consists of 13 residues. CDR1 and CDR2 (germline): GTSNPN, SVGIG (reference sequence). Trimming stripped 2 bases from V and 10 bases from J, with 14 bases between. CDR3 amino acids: CAWSSGGTGKLFF. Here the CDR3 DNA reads TGTGCCTGGAGTTCGGGGGGCACTGGAAAACTGTTTTTT.

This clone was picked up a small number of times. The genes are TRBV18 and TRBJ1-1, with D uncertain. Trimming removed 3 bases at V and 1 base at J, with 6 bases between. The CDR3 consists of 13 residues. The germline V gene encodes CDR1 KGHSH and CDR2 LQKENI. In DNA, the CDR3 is TGTGCCAGCTCACCCACCAGGAACACTGAAGCTTTCTTT. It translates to CASSPTRNTEAFF.

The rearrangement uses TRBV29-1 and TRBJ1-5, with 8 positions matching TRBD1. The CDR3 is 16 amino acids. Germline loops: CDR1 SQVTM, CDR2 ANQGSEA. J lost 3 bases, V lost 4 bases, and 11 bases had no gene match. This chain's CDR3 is CSVGGGTGSVNQPQHF. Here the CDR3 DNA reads TGCAGCGTTGGGGGGGGGACAGGTTCGGTCAATCAGCCCCAGCATTTT.

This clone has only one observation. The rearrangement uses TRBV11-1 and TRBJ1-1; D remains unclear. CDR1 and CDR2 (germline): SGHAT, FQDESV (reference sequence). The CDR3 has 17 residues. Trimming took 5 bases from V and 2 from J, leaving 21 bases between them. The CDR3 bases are TGTGCCAGCAGCGGCGGGAAACGTCGCAGCCTTAACACTGAAGCTTTCTTT. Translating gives CASSGGKRRSLNTEAFF.

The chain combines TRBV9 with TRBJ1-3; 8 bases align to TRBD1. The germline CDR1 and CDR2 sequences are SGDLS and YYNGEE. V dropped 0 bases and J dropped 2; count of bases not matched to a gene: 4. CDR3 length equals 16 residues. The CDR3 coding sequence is TGTGCCAGCAGCGTAGGCCCAGGGGGCACTGGAAACACCATATATTTT. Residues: CASSVGPGGTGNTIYF.

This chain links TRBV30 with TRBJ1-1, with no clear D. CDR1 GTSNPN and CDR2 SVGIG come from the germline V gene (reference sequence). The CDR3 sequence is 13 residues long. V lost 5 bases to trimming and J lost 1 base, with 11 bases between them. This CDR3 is CAWGRSQNTEAFF. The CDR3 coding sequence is TGTGCCTGGGGGCGATCTCAGAACACTGAAGCTTTCTTT.